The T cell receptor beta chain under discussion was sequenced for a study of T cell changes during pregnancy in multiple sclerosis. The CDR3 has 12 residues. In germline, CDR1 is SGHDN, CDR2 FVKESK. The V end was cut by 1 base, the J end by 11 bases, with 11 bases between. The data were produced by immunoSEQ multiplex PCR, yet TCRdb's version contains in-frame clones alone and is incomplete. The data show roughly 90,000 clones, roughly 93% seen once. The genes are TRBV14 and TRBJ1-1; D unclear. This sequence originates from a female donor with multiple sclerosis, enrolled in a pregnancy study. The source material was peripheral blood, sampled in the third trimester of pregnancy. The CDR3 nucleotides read TGTGCCAGCAGCCAAGTTGGGAGAAGGGCTTTCTTT. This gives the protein CASSQVGRRAFF.